The TCR beta chain under discussion was sequenced for a study of T cell repertoires in ileal Crohn's disease (dated by TCRdb to about 2019). Describing the broader study: At the time of surgery, about a third of patients were active smokers, and the median duration of disease was 7.9 years. Postoperative therapy was given to about half of the patients, with thiopurines administered to 11 patients and anti-TNF agents administered to 15 to 20 patients. The study was conducted in parallel with a multicentre cohort that was designed to identify predictors of early endoscopic recurrence following ileocolonic resection. A total of some 150 mucosal samples from about 57 patients were sequenced, collected from several sites on the surgical specimen and at postoperative endoscopy. Every patient underwent surgery because of a complication, which was stricturing disease in around 60% of cases and penetrating disease in roughly 39%. Endoscopic postoperative recurrence was defined by a Rutgeerts score above i0. A prospective multicentre cohort supplied the roughly 57 Crohn's disease patients whose TCR repertoires were analysed. Overall results and qualifications from the work: Higher percentages of high-frequency clones at the time of surgery were linked to endoscopic recurrence, and every patient with clonality above 26.8% (18/57) had recurrence. Patients who were active smokers at surgery had a significantly higher proportion of clonal expansions than non-smokers (around 24% vs 18%, p=0.02). Only a subgroup of patients, of unstated size, had their mucosal CD4 and CD8 T cells sorted and sequenced. Sorted CD8 T cells carried more high-frequency clones than CD4 T cells, suggesting mucosal expansions were mainly CD8.

In regard to this clone: It lacks a known antigen. Base qualities were left out, and no much larger clone turns up one base away.

Adults with ileal or ileocolonic Crohn's disease for whom ileocolonic resection was indicated were considered eligible. Whole ileal mucosal biopsies were stored frozen at -80°C before DNA extraction. Genomic DNA was extracted from frozen whole biopsies with a TRizol-based method and quantified on a NanoDrop 2000 spectrophotometer. The CDR3 starts with the cysteine, ends with the phenylalanine, and has 14 residues. Of the read, only the CDR3 DNA is kept; its 42 bases are in frame from base 1. The germline V and J ends show losses of 3 bases and 4 bases respectively, and no gene match explains 7 bases of the junction. The germline V gene supplies CDR1 SGDLS and CDR2 YYNGEE. For commercial TCRB immunosequencing, 450 to 550 nanograms of biopsy DNA were submitted for each sample. Adaptive Biotechnology amplified the CDR3 regions from genomic DNA with a two-step multiplex PCR designed to control amplification bias. In the first PCR, primers covered every V and J gene segment, and in the second PCR, barcodes and Illumina adapters were added. CDR3 libraries were sequenced on an Illumina instrument. Turning to the authors' computational methods: The analysis used both the pipelines supplied by the vendor and custom analysis of the raw data in R/Bioconductor with R version 3.3.0. Clonality, which ranges from 0 to 1, was calculated as the inverse of the normalised Shannon entropy across all productive clones. High-frequency clones were defined as the share of the repertoire occupied by the top 100 clones, with only clones passing a 95% confidence test being retained. Repertoire diversity was measured with the Simpson index, and overlap between samples was measured with the Morisita-Horn index. Held by TCRdb, this immuneACCESS table contains in-frame sequences only and omits some clones. Under half of the omission traces to an unresolved V gene where checked; the cause of the rest is unknown. V and J calls and clone size come straight from that table; D and trimming were deduced from the DNA. Across this sample there are thousands of clones, with around three quarters seen only once. The top ten clones comprise under 7.5% of the sample.

The source is an adult with Crohn's disease. This chain joins TRBV9 to TRBJ2-7, with 7 middle bases fitting TRBD2. The sequenced sample was ileal tissue. The nucleotide sequence is given as TGTGCCAGCAGCGGGGGAGGGGTCGGGTACGAGCAGTACTTC. Its protein product is CASSGGGVGYEQYF.